The sequence of this TCR beta chain was determined in a study of molecular identifiers for immune sequencing clone quantification. The V gene's germline CDR1 is SEHNR and CDR2 FQNEAQ (reference sequence). There are 13 residues in the CDR3. V lost 2 bases to trimming and J lost 0 bases, with 5 bases between them. This clonotype was seen ten or more times. TCRdb recomputed calls from the PCR reads with MiXCR, one row per CDR3 protein. The sample includes tens of thousands of distinct CDR3 sequences, about 21% seen only once; the top ten take 1% to 1.2%. The chain employs TRBV7-9 and TRBJ2-7; D unclear. This clonotype was obtained from a human donor in good health. Some libraries in this study had Jurkat cell RNA spiked in. The sample taken for sequencing was naive CD8+ T cells from blood, with Jurkat cell RNA spiked in. The subset is: FACS-sorted CD8+CD4-CCR7+CD45RA+ naive T cells. DNA of the CDR3: TGTGCCAGCAGCTTACCCGCCTCCTACGAGCAGTACTTC. The encoded protein is CASSLPASYEQYF.